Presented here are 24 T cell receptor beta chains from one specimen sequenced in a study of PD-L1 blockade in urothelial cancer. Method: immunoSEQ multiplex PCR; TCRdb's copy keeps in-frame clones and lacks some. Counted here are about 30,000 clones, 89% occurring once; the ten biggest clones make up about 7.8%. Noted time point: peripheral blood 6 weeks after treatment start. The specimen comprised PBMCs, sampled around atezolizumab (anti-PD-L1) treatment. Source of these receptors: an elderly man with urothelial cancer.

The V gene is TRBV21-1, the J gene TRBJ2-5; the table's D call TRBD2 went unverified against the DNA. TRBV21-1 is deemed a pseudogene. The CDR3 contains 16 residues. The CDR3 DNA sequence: TGTGCCAGCAGCAAAGACACGGGAGTGGGGAGGGAGACCCAGTACTTC. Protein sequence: CASSKDTGVGRETQYF.

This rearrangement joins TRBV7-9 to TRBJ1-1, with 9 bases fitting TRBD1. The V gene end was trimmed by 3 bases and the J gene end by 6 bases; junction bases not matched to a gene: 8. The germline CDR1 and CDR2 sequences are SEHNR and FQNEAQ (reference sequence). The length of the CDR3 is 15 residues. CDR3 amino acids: CASSLTPQGAAEAFF. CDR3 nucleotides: TGTGCCAGCAGCTTGACCCCACAGGGGGCCGCTGAAGCTTTCTTT.

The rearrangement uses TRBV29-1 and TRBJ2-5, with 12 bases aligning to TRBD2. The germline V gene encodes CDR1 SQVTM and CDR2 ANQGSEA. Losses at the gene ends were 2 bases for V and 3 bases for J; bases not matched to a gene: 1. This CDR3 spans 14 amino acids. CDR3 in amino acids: CSVEPSGREETQYF. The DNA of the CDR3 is TGCAGCGTTGAACCTAGCGGGAGGGAAGAGACCCAGTACTTC.

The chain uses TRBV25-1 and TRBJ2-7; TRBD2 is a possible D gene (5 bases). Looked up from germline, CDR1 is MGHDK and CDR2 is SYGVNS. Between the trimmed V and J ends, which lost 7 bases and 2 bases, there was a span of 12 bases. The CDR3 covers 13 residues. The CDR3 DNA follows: TGTGCCAGCACCCTCGGACTCGCCTACGAGCAGTACTTC. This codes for CASTLGLAYEQYF.

The CDR3 loop reads CASSELPGAPPYNEQFF. The DNA for the CDR3 is TGTGCCAGCAGTGAACTTCCGGGAGCCCCGCCCTACAATGAGCAGTTCTTC. This chain connects TRBV6-1 to TRBJ2-1, with D perhaps matching TRBD2 (6 bases). Germline V CDR1 and CDR2: MNHNS, SASEGT. Between the trimmed V and J ends, which lost 2 bases and 2 bases, there was a span of 16 bases. The CDR3 is 17 amino acids.

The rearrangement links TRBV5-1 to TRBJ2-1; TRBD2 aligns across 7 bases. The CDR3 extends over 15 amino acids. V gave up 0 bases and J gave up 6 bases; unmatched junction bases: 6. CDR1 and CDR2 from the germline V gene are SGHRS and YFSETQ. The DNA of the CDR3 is TGCGCCAGCAGCTTGGGACTAGCCCCTCTCAATGAGCAGTTCTTC. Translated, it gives CASSLGLAPLNEQFF.

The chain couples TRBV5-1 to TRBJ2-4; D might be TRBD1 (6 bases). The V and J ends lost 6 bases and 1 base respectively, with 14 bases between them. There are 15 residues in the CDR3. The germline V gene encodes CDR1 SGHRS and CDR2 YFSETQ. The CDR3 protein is CASTEHGQAKNIQYF. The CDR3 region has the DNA TGCGCCAGCACTGAACACGGACAGGCCAAAAACATTCAGTACTTC.

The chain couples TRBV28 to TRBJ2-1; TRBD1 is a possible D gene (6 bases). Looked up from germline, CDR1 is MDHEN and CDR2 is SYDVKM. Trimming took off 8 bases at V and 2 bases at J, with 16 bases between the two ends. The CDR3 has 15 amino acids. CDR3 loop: CASSGVSEAYNEQFF. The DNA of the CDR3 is TGTGCCAGCTCAGGGGTATCCGAGGCCTACAATGAGCAGTTCTTC.

The CDR3 sequence is CSVPRTSGSNTGELFF. Here the CDR3 DNA reads TGCAGCGTTCCGCGGACTAGCGGGTCGAACACCGGGGAGCTGTTTTTT. This rearrangement joins TRBV29-1 to TRBJ2-2; 11 bases are shared with TRBD2. Germline-derived CDR1 and CDR2 are SQVTM and ANQGSEA. CDR3 length: 16 residues. The ends lost 5 bases at V and 0 bases at J; junction bases unmatched: 5.

The CDR3 nucleotides read TGTGCCAGCACCCTACCGGGACAAATATACGAGCAGTACTTC. It is translated as CASTLPGQIYEQYF. The genes are TRBV28 and TRBJ2-7; TRBD1 might be the D (6 bases). V lost 7 bases and J 4 bases, leaving 17 bases between the germline ends. CDR1 MDHEN and CDR2 SYDVKM come from the germline V gene. The CDR3 sequence is 14 residues long.

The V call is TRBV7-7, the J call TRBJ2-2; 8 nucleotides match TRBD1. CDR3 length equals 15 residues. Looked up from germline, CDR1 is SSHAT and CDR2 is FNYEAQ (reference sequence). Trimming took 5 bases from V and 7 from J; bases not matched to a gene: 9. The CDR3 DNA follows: TGTGCCAGCAGCGGTCAGGGGGCGCACGGCGGGGAGCTGTTTTTT. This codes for CASSGQGAHGGELFF.

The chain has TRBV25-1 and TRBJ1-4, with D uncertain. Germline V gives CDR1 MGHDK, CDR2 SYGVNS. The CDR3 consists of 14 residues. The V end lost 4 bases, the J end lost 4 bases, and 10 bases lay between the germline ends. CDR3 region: CASSGAVLNEKLFF. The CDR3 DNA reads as TGTGCCAGCAGTGGGGCAGTTCTTAATGAAAAACTGTTTTTT.

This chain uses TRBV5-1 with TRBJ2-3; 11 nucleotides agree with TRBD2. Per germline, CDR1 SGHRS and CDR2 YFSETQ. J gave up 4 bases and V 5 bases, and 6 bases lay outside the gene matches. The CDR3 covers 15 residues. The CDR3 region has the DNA TGCGCCAGCAGTTTTAGCGGGAGGGCCGCAGATACGCAGTATTTT. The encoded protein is CASSFSGRAADTQYF. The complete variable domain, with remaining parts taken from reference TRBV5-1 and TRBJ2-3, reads KAGVTQTPRYLIKTRGQQVTLSCSPISGHRSVSWYQQTPGQGLQFLFEYFSETQRNKGNFPGRFSGRQFSNSRSEMNVSTLELGDSALYLCASSFSGRAADTQYFGPGTRLTVL.

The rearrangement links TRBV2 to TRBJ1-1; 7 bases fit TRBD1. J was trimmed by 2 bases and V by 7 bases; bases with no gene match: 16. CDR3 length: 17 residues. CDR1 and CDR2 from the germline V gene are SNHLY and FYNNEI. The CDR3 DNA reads TGTGCCAGCACGAAGGAACAGGGGAAATTAGTCAACACTGAAGCTTTCTTT. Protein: CASTKEQGKLVNTEAFF.

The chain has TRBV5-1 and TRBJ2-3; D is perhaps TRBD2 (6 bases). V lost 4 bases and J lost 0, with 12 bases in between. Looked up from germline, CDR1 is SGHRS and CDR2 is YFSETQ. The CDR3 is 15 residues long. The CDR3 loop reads CASSAGLSSTDTQYF. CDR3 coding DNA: TGCGCCAGCAGCGCGGGATTGTCTAGCACAGATACGCAGTATTTT.

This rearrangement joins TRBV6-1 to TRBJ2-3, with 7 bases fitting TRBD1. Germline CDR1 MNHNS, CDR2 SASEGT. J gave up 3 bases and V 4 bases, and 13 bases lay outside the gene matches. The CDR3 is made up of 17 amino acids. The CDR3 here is CASSGRQGMFRTDTQYF. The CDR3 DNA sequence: TGTGCCAGCAGTGGAAGACAGGGCATGTTTCGGACAGATACGCAGTATTTT.

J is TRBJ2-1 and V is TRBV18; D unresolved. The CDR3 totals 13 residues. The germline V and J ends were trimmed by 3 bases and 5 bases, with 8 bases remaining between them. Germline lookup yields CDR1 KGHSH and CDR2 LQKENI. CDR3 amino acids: CASSPYRDNEQFF. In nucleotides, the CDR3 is TGTGCCAGCTCACCGTACCGGGACAATGAGCAGTTCTTC. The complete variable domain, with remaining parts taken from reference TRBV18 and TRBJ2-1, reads NAGVMQNPRHLVRRRGQEARLRCSPMKGHSHVYWYRQLPEEGLKFMVYLQKENIIDESGMPKERFSAEFPKEGPSILRIQQVVRGDSAAYFCASSPYRDNEQFFGPGTRLTVL.

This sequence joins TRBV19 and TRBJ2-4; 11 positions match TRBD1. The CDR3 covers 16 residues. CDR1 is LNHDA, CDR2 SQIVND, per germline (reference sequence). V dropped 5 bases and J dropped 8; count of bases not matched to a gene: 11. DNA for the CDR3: TGTGCCAGTAGTTCATTACCGGGACAGGGGGTTGACATTCAGTACTTC. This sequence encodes CASSSLPGQGVDIQYF.

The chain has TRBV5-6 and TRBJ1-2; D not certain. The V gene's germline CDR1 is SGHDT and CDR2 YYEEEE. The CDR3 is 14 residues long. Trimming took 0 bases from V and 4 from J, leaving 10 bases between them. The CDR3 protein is CASSLGQASYGYTF. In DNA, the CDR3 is TGTGCCAGCAGCTTGGGGCAGGCAAGCTATGGCTACACCTTC.

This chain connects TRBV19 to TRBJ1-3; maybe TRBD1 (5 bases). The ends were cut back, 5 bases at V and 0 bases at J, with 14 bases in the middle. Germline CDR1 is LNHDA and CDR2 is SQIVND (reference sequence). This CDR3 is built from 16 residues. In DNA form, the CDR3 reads TGTGCCAGTAGTTCGGGACGGACTAGCTCTGGAAACACCATATATTTT. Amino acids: CASSSGRTSSGNTIYF.

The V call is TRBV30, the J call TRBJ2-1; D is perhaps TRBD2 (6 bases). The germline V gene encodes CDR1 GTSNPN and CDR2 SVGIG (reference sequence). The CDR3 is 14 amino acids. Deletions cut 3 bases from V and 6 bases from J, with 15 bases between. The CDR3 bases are TGTGCCTGGAGCTGGGCGGGAATCTCCAATGAGCAGTTCTTC. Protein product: CAWSWAGISNEQFF.

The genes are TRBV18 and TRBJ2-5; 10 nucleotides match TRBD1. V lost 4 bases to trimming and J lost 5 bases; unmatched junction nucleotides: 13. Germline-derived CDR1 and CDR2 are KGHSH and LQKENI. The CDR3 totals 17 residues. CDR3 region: CASSLTPRTGGLETQYF. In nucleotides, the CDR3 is TGTGCCAGCTCACTTACCCCTCGGACAGGGGGGTTGGAGACCCAGTACTTC.

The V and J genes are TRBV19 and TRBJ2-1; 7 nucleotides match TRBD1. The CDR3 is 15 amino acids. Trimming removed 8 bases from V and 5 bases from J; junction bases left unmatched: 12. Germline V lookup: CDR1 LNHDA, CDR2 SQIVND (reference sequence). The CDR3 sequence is CASEQGMRGNNEQFF. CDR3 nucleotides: TGTGCCAGTGAACAGGGGATGCGAGGTAACAATGAGCAGTTCTTC.

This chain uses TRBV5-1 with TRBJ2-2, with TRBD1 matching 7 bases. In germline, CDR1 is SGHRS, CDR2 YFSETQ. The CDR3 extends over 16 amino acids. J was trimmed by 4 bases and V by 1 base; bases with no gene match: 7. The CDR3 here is CASSLNQGVGTGELFF. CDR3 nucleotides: TGCGCCAGCAGCTTGAACCAGGGGGTTGGCACCGGGGAGCTGTTTTTT.